Each of the 27 T cell receptor beta chains below was sequenced from the same sample in a study of T cells in tumors after PD-1 blockade. Profiled with immunoSEQ multiplex PCR; TCRdb holds only in-frame clones, not every one. This sample has 15,000 to 20,000 clones, with over 75% found just once. The source material was PBMCs, sampled after anti-PD-1 therapy. The receptors here all came from a human donor with advanced basal cell or squamous cell carcinoma (not recorded which).

The table lists this clone with a count of one. This chain connects TRBV18 to TRBJ2-5; TRBD1 matches 9 bases. J was trimmed by 1 base and V by 5 bases; bases with no gene match: 5. The length of the CDR3 is 15 residues. CDR1 is KGHSH and CDR2 is LQKENI in the germline V gene. CDR3 amino acids: CASSRGQGAQETQYF. CDR3 nucleotides: TGTGCCAGCTCAAGGGGACAGGGCGCCCAAGAGACCCAGTACTTC. Supplemented by reference TRBV18 and TRBJ2-5, the full variable domain reads NAGVMQNPRHLVRRRGQEARLRCSPMKGHSHVYWYRQLPEEGLKFMVYLQKENIIDESGMPKERFSAEFPKEGPSILRIQQVVRGDSAAYFCASSRGQGAQETQYFGPGTRLLVL.

The CDR3 region has the DNA TGTGCCAGCAGTTTGGCAGGGGGGACTGAAGCTTTCTTT. It encodes CASSLAGGTEAFF. The V and J genes are TRBV12-3 or TRBV12-4 and TRBJ1-1; 7 bases line up with TRBD1. The CDR3 extends over 13 amino acids. V gave up 3 bases and J gave up 5 bases; unmatched junction bases: 3.

The chain employs TRBV14 and TRBJ2-1; the D gene is possibly TRBD2 (6 bases). Looked up from germline, CDR1 is SGHDN and CDR2 is FVKESK. V lost 0 bases and J lost 2, with 14 bases in between. This CDR3 spans 17 amino acids. The CDR3 DNA sequence: TGTGCCAGCAGCCAAGACACTGGGACTTTAACCTACAATGAGCAGTTCTTC. It yields the protein CASSQDTGTLTYNEQFF. The full variable domain, completed using reference TRBV14 and TRBJ2-1, is EAGVTQFPSHSVIEKGQTVTLRCDPISGHDNLYWYRRVMGKEIKFLLHFVKESKQDESGMPNNRFLAERTGGTYSTLKVQPAELEDSGVYFCASSQDTGTLTYNEQFFGPGTRLTVL.

This clone appeared a few times. The rearrangement uses TRBV28 and TRBJ2-6; D is ambiguous. Trimming removed 3 bases at V and 3 bases at J, with 12 bases between. Germline lookup yields CDR1 MDHEN and CDR2 SYDVKM. CDR3 length equals 16 residues. The CDR3 region has the DNA TGTGCCAGCAGTTTCGACGGTCTCTTTGGGGCCAACGTCCTGACTTTC. It translates to CASSFDGLFGANVLTF.

The V and J genes are TRBV6-4 and TRBJ2-5, with TRBD2 identical over 7 bases. Germline CDR1 reads MRHNA; CDR2 reads SNTAGT. V lost 6 bases and J lost 4; bases outside the gene matches: 5. The CDR3 spans 13 residues. CDR3 residues: CASSPGGGETQYF. The CDR3 DNA sequence: TGTGCCAGCAGCCCCGGCGGGGGAGAGACCCAGTACTTC.

Only one count was recorded for this clone. The chain couples TRBV5-8 to TRBJ2-3; maybe TRBD2 (6 bases). The V gene's germline CDR1 is SGHTS and CDR2 YDEGEE. Trimming took off 3 bases at V and 1 base at J, with 15 bases between the two ends. This CDR3 comprises 16 residues. CDR3 bases: TGTGCCAGCAGCTGGGGAACGGGAGCGGGCACAGATACGCAGTATTTT. Protein product: CASSWGTGAGTDTQYF.

The J gene is TRBJ2-1, the V gene TRBV6-5, with 8 positions matching TRBD2. The CDR3 contains 15 residues. Per germline, CDR1 MNHEY and CDR2 SVGAGI. Trimming at V came to 6 bases and at J to 4 bases, leaving 8 bases not matched to a gene. The CDR3: CASRRTERGYNEQFF. For the CDR3, the DNA is TGTGCCAGCAGACGAACGGAGCGGGGGTACAATGAGCAGTTCTTC.

The genes are TRBV20-1 and TRBJ1-1; D call uncertain. Germline values: CDR1 DFQATT, CDR2 SNEGSKA (reference sequence). The CDR3 sequence is 11 residues long. V dropped 3 bases and J dropped 8 bases, with 10 bases sitting between them. The CDR3 is CSASGRVEAFF. DNA for the CDR3: TGCAGTGCTAGTGGCAGAGTGGAAGCTTTCTTT.

This clone was detected only a few times. The gene calls are TRBV28 and TRBJ2-1; D remains unclear. Trimming removed 3 bases at V and 0 bases at J, with 18 bases between. Looked up from germline, CDR1 is MDHEN and CDR2 is SYDVKM. The CDR3 loop spans 18 amino acids. CDR3 in amino acids: CASSFNLRETNSYNEQFF. CDR3 nucleotide sequence: TGTGCCAGCAGTTTTAATCTGCGCGAGACAAACTCCTACAATGAGCAGTTCTTC.

This chain uses TRBV29-1 with TRBJ1-4, with D unclear. V lost 4 bases, J lost 1 base, and 19 bases lay in between. Germline V gene sequence: CDR1 SQVTM, CDR2 ANQGSEA. The CDR3 extends over 17 amino acids. The CDR3 sequence: CSVAGTGGIGTNEKLFF. In DNA, the CDR3 is TGCAGCGTTGCGGGAACGGGAGGAATCGGAACTAATGAAAAACTGTTTTTT.

The CDR3 here is CASSLGQGYTF. DNA for the CDR3: TGTGCCAGCAGCTTGGGGCAGGGCTACACCTTC. The V call is TRBV5-6, the J call TRBJ1-2; D gene uncertain. Per germline, CDR1 SGHDT and CDR2 YYEEEE. CDR3 length: 11 residues. Trimming took 0 bases from V and 8 from J, leaving 5 bases between them.

This clone was found a few times. This chain uses TRBV9 with TRBJ2-3; D is unresolved. Germline V gene sequence: CDR1 SGDLS, CDR2 YYNGEE. CDR3 length equals 14 residues. With 4 bases removed from V and 7 bases from J, the gap between germline ends came to 16 bases. In nucleotides, the CDR3 is TGTGCCAGCAGCCCAGAACACCGAGCCAATACGCAGTATTTT. Protein sequence: CASSPEHRANTQYF.

This clone was seen a handful of times. The chain couples TRBV4-1 to TRBJ2-1, with TRBD2 matching over 10 bases. V was pared by 1 base and J by 7 bases, with 13 bases of the junction left unmatched. CDR3 size: 18 residues. CDR1 MGHRA and CDR2 YSYEKL come from the germline V gene. This CDR3 reads CASSQGGRFSGRQNEQFF. Written as DNA, the CDR3 is TGCGCCAGCAGCCAAGGGGGAAGGTTTAGCGGGAGGCAAAATGAGCAGTTCTTC.

This sequence joins TRBV5-1 and TRBJ2-7; perhaps TRBD1 as D (6 bases). This CDR3 is 14 amino acids long. From germline, CDR1 is SGHRS and CDR2 YFSETQ. The V and J ends lost 4 bases and 0 bases respectively, with 11 bases between them. The CDR3 loop reads CASSALDSSYEQYF. The CDR3 nucleotides are TGCGCCAGCAGCGCCCTGGACAGCTCCTACGAGCAGTACTTC.

The V and J genes are TRBV7-3 and TRBJ1-3; D not certain. V shed 1 base and J shed 4 bases, with 14 bases lying between them. This CDR3 has 16 amino acids. Germline CDR1 SGHTA, CDR2 FQGTGA. This chain's CDR3 is CASSLISVVAGNTIYF. CDR3 nucleotides: TGTGCCAGCAGCTTAATAAGCGTAGTAGCAGGAAACACCATATATTTT. Filled out from reference TRBV7-3 and TRBJ1-3, the complete variable domain reads GAGVSQTPSNKVTEKGKYVELRCDPISGHTALYWYRQSLGQGPEFLIYFQGTGAADDSGLPNDRFFAVRPEGSVSTLKIQRTERGDSAVYLCASSLISVVAGNTIYFGEGSWLTVV.

The rearrangement uses TRBV7-2 and TRBJ2-5; D is possibly TRBD2 (5 bases). There are 16 residues in the CDR3. V was cut by 3 bases and J by 5 bases, with 19 bases left in between. Per germline, CDR1 SGHTA and CDR2 FQGNSA. Written as DNA, the CDR3 is TGTGCCAGCAGCTTTTTAAGCGGAGGCCGAGGGGAGACCCAGTACTTC. This translates into CASSFLSGGRGETQYF.

This clone was observed a single time. V gene TRBV19 combines with J gene TRBJ2-6; D uncertain. CDR1 and CDR2 from the germline V gene are LNHDA and SQIVND (reference sequence). Trimming shortened V by 3 bases and J by 0 bases, and 12 bases separated the two germline ends. The CDR3 is 17 amino acids. CDR3 region: CASSISPSVSGANVLTF. In DNA form, the CDR3 reads TGTGCCAGTAGTATCTCACCCTCAGTCTCTGGGGCCAACGTCCTGACTTTC.

The chain carries TRBV4-1 and TRBJ2-5; D unresolved. Trimming took 4 bases from V and 2 from J, leaving 11 bases between them. Per germline, CDR1 MGHRA and CDR2 YSYEKL. CDR3 length equals 14 residues. This chain's CDR3 is CASSPAGSQETQYF. For the CDR3, the DNA is TGCGCCAGCAGCCCTGCCGGGTCTCAAGAGACCCAGTACTTC.

J is TRBJ2-7 and V is TRBV18, with a possible D match to TRBD1 (6 bases). Germline lookup yields CDR1 KGHSH and CDR2 LQKENI. The CDR3 covers 14 residues. V dropped 3 bases and J dropped 0 bases, with 9 bases sitting between them. The CDR3 spells CASSPGTPSYEQYF. The CDR3 nucleotides are TGTGCCAGCTCACCCGGGACACCCTCCTACGAGCAGTACTTC.

This clone has only one observation. The chain carries TRBV5-1 and TRBJ2-7; 8 bases match TRBD1. The germline V gene encodes CDR1 SGHRS and CDR2 YFSETQ. After removal of 2 bases from V and 4 bases from J, the junction contained 8 bases not matched to a gene. CDR3 length: 15 residues. As DNA, the CDR3 is TGCGCCAGCAGCTTCAGCAGGGGGCCGGGTTACGAGCAGTACTTC. Translating it yields CASSFSRGPGYEQYF.

The rearrangement links TRBV10-3 to TRBJ2-3; D perhaps matches TRBD2 (5 bases). Deletions cut 7 bases from V and 1 base from J, with 6 bases between. The CDR3 loop spans 12 amino acids. Germline CDR1 ENHRY, CDR2 SYGVKD. The CDR3 DNA reads as TGTGCCATCATGGAGGGCACAGATACGCAGTATTTT. It yields the protein CAIMEGTDTQYF.

The J gene is TRBJ2-5, the V gene TRBV7-2; D is ambiguous. With 0 bases removed from V and 9 bases from J, the gap between germline ends came to 8 bases. CDR3 length: 12 amino acids. Germline CDR1 reads SGHTA; CDR2 reads FQGNSA. Here the CDR3 DNA reads TGTGCCAGCAGCTTAGCGGCATACGCCCAGTACTTC. This codes for CASSLAAYAQYF.

The chain links TRBV12-3 or TRBV12-4 to TRBJ2-1; D is ambiguous. The length of the CDR3 is 13 residues. The V end was cut by 7 bases, the J end by 5 bases, with 12 bases between. CDR3 residues: CASTVRTHNEQFF. CDR3 DNA sequence: TGTGCCAGCACGGTCCGAACTCACAATGAGCAGTTCTTC.

A single count supports this clone. The CDR3 nucleotides are TGTGCCAGCAGCCCCCAGTCCAATTCACCCCTCCACTTT. This codes for CASSPQSNSPLHF. The V and J genes are TRBV3-1 (or the pseudogene TRBV3-2) and TRBJ1-6; D unresolved. The CDR3 contains 13 residues. Trimming took 4 bases from V and 7 from J, leaving 8 bases between them. Germline V gene lookup returns CDR1 LGHDT and CDR2 YNNKEL (reference sequence).

The V call is TRBV7-6, the J call TRBJ1-2, with 9 bases identical to TRBD1. The germline gives CDR1 SGHVS, CDR2 FNYEAQ. The CDR3 length is 19 residues. Trimming removed 5 bases from V and 6 bases from J; junction bases left unmatched: 22. CDR3 DNA: TGTGCCAGCAGCCCGAACCGAGCCGGGACAGGGCCACTGGGGGATGGCTACACCTTC. Translated, it gives CASSPNRAGTGPLGDGYTF.

The rearrangement uses TRBV9 and TRBJ2-2; possible D gene TRBD1, 6 bases. Trimming stripped 3 bases from V and 3 bases from J, with 9 bases between. The CDR3 loop spans 14 amino acids. Germline-derived CDR1 and CDR2 are SGDLS and YYNGEE. The CDR3 coding sequence is TGTGCCAGCAGCGCCAGGGGAGACACCGGGGAGCTGTTTTTT. It translates to CASSARGDTGELFF.

The chain recombines TRBV5-6 with TRBJ2-2; D remains unclear. Germline CDR1 SGHDT, CDR2 YYEEEE. Trimming shortened V by 0 bases and J by 4 bases, and 7 bases separated the two germline ends. This CDR3 is built from 14 residues. In DNA form, the CDR3 reads TGTGCCAGCAGCTTGGTTTACGGCACCGGGGAGCTGTTTTTT. It yields the protein CASSLVYGTGELFF.